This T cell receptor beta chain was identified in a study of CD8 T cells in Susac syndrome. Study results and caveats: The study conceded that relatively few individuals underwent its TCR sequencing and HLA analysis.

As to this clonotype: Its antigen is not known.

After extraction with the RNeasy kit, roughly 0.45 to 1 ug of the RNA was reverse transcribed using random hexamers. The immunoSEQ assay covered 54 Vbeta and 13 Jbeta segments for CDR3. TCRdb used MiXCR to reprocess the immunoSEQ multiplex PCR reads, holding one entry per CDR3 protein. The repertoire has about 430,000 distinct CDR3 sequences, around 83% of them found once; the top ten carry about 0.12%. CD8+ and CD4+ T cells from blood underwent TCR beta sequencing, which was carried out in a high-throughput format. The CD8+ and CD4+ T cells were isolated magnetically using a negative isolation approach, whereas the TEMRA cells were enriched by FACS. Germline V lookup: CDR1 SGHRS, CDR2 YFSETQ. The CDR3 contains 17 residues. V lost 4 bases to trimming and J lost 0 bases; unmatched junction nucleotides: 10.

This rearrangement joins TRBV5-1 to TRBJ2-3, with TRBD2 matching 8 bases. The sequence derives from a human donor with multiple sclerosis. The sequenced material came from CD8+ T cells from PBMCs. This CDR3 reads CASSPGLGETSTDTQYF. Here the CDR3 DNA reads TGCGCCAGCAGCCCGGGACTAGGGGAGACTAGCACAGATACGCAGTATTTT.